This T cell receptor beta chain is drawn from a study of tumor-infiltrating lymphocytes in primary liver carcinoma. Findings of the study overall: The 250 largest clones made up significantly more of tumor than blood repertoires (p = 0.039).

Concerning this clonotype itself: Antigen unknown.

Germline DNA was also extracted, while the blood RNA originated from unsorted whole blood. Prior to surgery, about 4.1 milliliters of peripheral blood were drawn. The authors made TCR beta cDNA from about 500 ng total RNA with a constant-region primer. What produced the TCR beta libraries was three nested multiplex PCR rounds using slightly modified ARM-PCR. Researchers ran the first two PCR rounds for roughly 11 cycles each with TRBV1-TRBV30 forward primers and a C-beta reverse primer. TCRdb re-called the multiplex PCR reads through MiXCR, storing one row per CDR3 protein. The table shows approximately 330,000 distinct CDR3 sequences, with approximately 64% occurring only once. V was clipped by 6 bases and J by 5 bases, with 20 bases between them. The CDR3 totals 16 residues. Germline CDR1 SGHAT, CDR2 FQNNGV.

The origin of this receptor is a man in his forties or fifties with primary liver carcinoma and hepatitis B virus infection. The material sequenced was peripheral blood. This rearrangement joins TRBV11-2 to TRBJ2-4; D could derive from TRBD1 or TRBD2 (6 bases each). The CDR3 DNA follows: TGTGCCAGCAGATCCCCCCGGGGGCCCTCAGAAAACATTCAGTACTTC. This gives the protein CASRSPRGPSENIQYF.